This passage covers 21 T cell receptor beta chains from one sample sequenced in a study of Graves' ophthalmopathy and Graves' hyperthyroidism. Amplification from RNA transcripts yielded the TCR beta CDR3 regions. HTBI primers primed a first-round RT-PCR, and a second-round multiplex PCR followed. In TCRdb, the multiplex PCR reads were re-called with MiXCR into one record per CDR3 protein. The sample gives a few hundred thousand distinct CDR3 sequences, about 17% of which show up once; 2.4% is in the top ten. The sequenced sample consisted of peripheral blood. All receptors derive from an adult woman with stable Graves' hyperthyroidism.

As to this clonotype: A much larger clone differs by one base, so this may be a read error. The gene calls are TRBV15 and TRBJ1-5; unclear D gene. This CDR3 has 14 residues. Germline assignment: CDR1 LNHNV and CDR2 YYDKDF (reference sequence). The CDR3 region has the DNA TGTGCCACCGGCTGGGTTAATAGCAATCAGCCCCGGCATTTT. It is translated as CATGWVNSNQPRHF.

This clonotype showed up many times. The chain links TRBV19 to TRBJ2-5; D not certain. V lost 1 base to trimming and J lost 5 bases, with 8 bases between them. This CDR3 has 13 amino acids. Germline CDR1 is LNHDA and CDR2 is SQIVND (reference sequence). In DNA, the CDR3 is TGTGCCAGTAGTATAGTGGCCGGCGAGACCCAGTACTTC. This translates into CASSIVAGETQYF.

This clonotype was seen repeatedly, ten times or more. The chain recombines TRBV6-1 with TRBJ2-7; D is uncertain. The V gene lost 3 bases and the J gene lost 3 bases, with 3 bases spanning the gap. Germline V gene data show CDR1 as MNHNS and CDR2 as SASEGT. This CDR3 spans 11 amino acids. CDR3 coding DNA: TGTGCCAGCAGTGATTTCTACGAGCAGTACTTC. It codes for CASSDFYEQYF.

This clonotype was counted at least ten times. The gene calls are TRBV7-2 and TRBJ2-5, with D tentatively TRBD1 (6 bases). V shed 5 bases and J shed 9 bases, with 19 bases lying between them. Germline lookup yields CDR1 SGHTA and CDR2 FQGNSA. CDR3 length: 14 residues. CDR3 amino acids: CASSPHRDTGSQYF. In DNA, the CDR3 is TGTGCCAGCAGCCCCCACCGGGACACAGGTTCCCAGTACTTC.

This clonotype was detected ten times or more. V and J are TRBV7-6 and TRBJ2-7, with D possibly called TRBD1 or TRBD2 (6 bases each). CDR1 and CDR2 from the germline V gene are SGHVS and FNYEAQ. The CDR3 consists of 17 residues. Trimming took off 1 base at V and 4 bases at J, with 20 bases between the two ends. The CDR3 sequence: CASSLGAELGGRYEQYF. The CDR3 DNA sequence: TGTGCCAGCAGCTTAGGGGCGGAACTAGGGGGGAGATACGAGCAGTACTTC. The complete variable domain, with remaining parts taken from reference TRBV7-6 and TRBJ2-7, reads GAGVSQSPRYKVTKRGQDVALRCDPISGHVSLYWYRQALGQGPEFLTYFNYEAQQDKSGLPNDRFSAERPEGSISTLTIQRTEQRDSAMYRCASSLGAELGGRYEQYFGPGTRLTVT.

This clonotype was detected ten times or more. The J gene is TRBJ1-2, the V gene TRBV28; D is possibly TRBD1 (5 bases). The CDR3 is made up of 15 amino acids. The germline V and J ends were trimmed by 7 bases and 4 bases, with 19 bases remaining between them. Germline CDR1 and CDR2: MDHEN and SYDVKM. CDR3: CASTAQGGVGYGYTF. The CDR3 region has the DNA TGTGCCAGCACCGCCCAGGGAGGCGTTGGCTATGGCTACACCTTC.

Many counts were recorded for this clonotype. V gene TRBV12-3 or TRBV12-4 combines with J gene TRBJ1-6; no reliable D call. CDR3 length equals 14 residues. Trimming took off 5 bases at V and 6 bases at J, with 11 bases between the two ends. Here the CDR3 reads CASSTRSTNSPLHF. For the CDR3, the DNA is TGTGCCAGCAGTACGAGGAGTACTAATTCACCCCTCCACTTT.

The chain employs TRBV7-9 and TRBJ1-5; D is perhaps TRBD1 (6 bases). V was trimmed by 4 bases and J by 4 bases, leaving 11 bases between them. Germline V gene data show CDR1 as SEHNR and CDR2 as FQNEAQ (reference sequence). The CDR3 extends over 14 amino acids. CDR3 amino acids: CASSSDSRNQPQHF. The CDR3 DNA follows: TGTGCCAGCAGCTCGGACAGTAGAAATCAGCCCCAGCATTTT.

In regard to this clonotype: At one end the junction does not follow the germline gene, possibly because of a read error. The chain employs TRBV5-1 and TRBJ2-7, with a tentative D call TRBD1 (6 bases). Germline V gene lookup returns CDR1 SGHRS and CDR2 YFSETQ. This CDR3 comprises 16 residues. DNA of the CDR3: TGCGCCAGCAGCTTTTATCCCGGGACAAAGGGCGACGAGCACTACTTC. Translated, it gives CASSFYPGTKGDEHYF.

This clonotype was observed at least ten times. The chain links TRBV19 to TRBJ1-3; the D gene is possibly TRBD1 (6 bases). Germline V gene sequence: CDR1 LNHDA, CDR2 SQIVND (reference sequence). V lost 7 bases, J lost 2 bases, and 15 bases lay in between. This CDR3 has 15 residues. Written as DNA, the CDR3 is TGTGCCAGTACCAGAAGGGGGAGGACTGGAAACACCATATATTTT. Translation gives CASTRRGRTGNTIYF. The entire variable domain, with the rest obtained from reference TRBV19 and TRBJ1-3, is as follows: DGGITQSPKYLFRKEGQNVTLSCEQNLNHDAMYWYRQDPGQGLRLIYYSQIVNDFQKGDIAEGYSVSREKKESFPLTVTSAQKNPTAFYLCASTRRGRTGNTIYFGEGSWLTVV.

Many counts were recorded for this clonotype. The rearrangement joins TRBV12-5 to TRBJ2-5; maybe TRBD1 (6 bases). CDR3 size: 15 residues. Germline lookup yields CDR1 LGHNT and CDR2 FRNRAP. Trimming shortened V by 9 bases and J by 1 base, and 18 bases separated the two germline ends. Here the CDR3 DNA reads TGTGCTAGCGCGCGCTTCGGGACAATCCAAGAGACCCAGTACTTC. Its protein is CASARFGTIQETQYF.

This clonotype was detected only a few times. The V gene is TRBV7-2, the J gene TRBJ2-2; D is perhaps TRBD1 (5 bases). The CDR3 has 15 residues. Per the germline V gene, CDR1 is SGHTA and CDR2 is FQGNSA. V was pared by 3 bases and J by 4 bases, with 12 bases between. Written as DNA, the CDR3 is TGTGCCAGCAGCTTTCCCCAGGGTGCCACCGGGGAGCTGTTTTTT. This sequence encodes CASSFPQGATGELFF. Full variable domain (missing parts from reference TRBV7-2 and TRBJ2-2): GAGVSQSPSNKVTEKGKDVELRCDPISGHTALYWYRQSLGQGLEFLIYFQGNSAPDKSGLPSDRFSAERTGGSVSTLTIQRTQQEDSAVYLCASSFPQGATGELFFGEGSRLTVL.

In nucleotides, the CDR3 is TGTGCCAGCAGTGAACTAGCGGGGAACCAAGAGACCCAGTACTTC. Protein product: CASSELAGNQETQYF. This chain joins TRBV6-1 and TRBJ2-5, with 9 bases lining up with TRBD2. V was clipped by 2 bases and J by 0 bases; unmatched bases: 1. CDR1 and CDR2 (germline): MNHNS, SASEGT. The CDR3 covers 15 residues.

This chain connects TRBV18 to TRBJ2-7; 8 bases match TRBD2. With 6 bases clipped from V and 3 bases from J, the junction kept 7 bases outside the gene matches. CDR3 length: 14 residues. CDR1 and CDR2 from the germline V gene are KGHSH and LQKENI. The CDR3 coding sequence is TGTGCCAGCTCGTTACTAGCGGAGGGCTACGAGCAGTACTTC. Its translation: CASSLLAEGYEQYF.

This clonotype has ten or more counts. V gene TRBV4-1 combines with J gene TRBJ2-7; 8 nucleotides align to TRBD1. The CDR3 is 16 residues long. Germline values: CDR1 MGHRA, CDR2 YSYEKL. The V and J ends lost 0 bases and 4 bases, in that order; junction bases with no gene match: 8. As DNA, the CDR3 is TGCGCCAGCAGCCAAGATACTGGGACAGGAATATACGAGCAGTACTTC. Translating it yields CASSQDTGTGIYEQYF.

The CDR3 is CASIPHRQNTEAFF. The CDR3 nucleotides are TGTGCCAGCATCCCCCACAGGCAGAACACTGAAGCTTTCTTT. The genes are TRBV28 and TRBJ1-1; weak D call: TRBD1 (5 bases). Trimming cost V 7 bases and J 1 base, with 13 bases left between them. The CDR3 has 14 residues. CDR1 MDHEN and CDR2 SYDVKM come from the germline V gene.

This clonotype showed up many times. The chain is built from TRBV19 and TRBJ2-7; D gene unclear. This CDR3 is 12 amino acids long. V was cut by 9 bases and J by 1 base, with 10 bases left in between. Germline V gives CDR1 LNHDA, CDR2 SQIVND (reference sequence). The CDR3 DNA reads as TGTGCCAGCGGATCTCGGTCCTACGAGCAGTACTTC. This encodes CASGSRSYEQYF.

The table lists this clonotype with many counts. The chain combines TRBV4-1 with TRBJ2-7, with a possible D match to TRBD1 (7 bases). This CDR3 spans 19 amino acids. The germline CDR1 and CDR2 sequences are MGHRA and YSYEKL. V was shortened by 0 bases and J by 3 bases, with 24 bases between the two germline ends. CDR3 sequence reads: CASSQERKRGDRTHYEQYF. The CDR3 DNA reads TGCGCCAGCAGCCAAGAGCGGAAGAGGGGGGACAGAACACACTACGAGCAGTACTTC.

As concerns this clonotype: At one of its ends the junction is not consistent with the germline gene, which may arise from a read error. The V call is TRBV20-1, the J call TRBJ2-4, with 16 bases fitting TRBD2. Germline V gene lookup returns CDR1 DFQATT and CDR2 SNEGSKA (reference sequence). The CDR3 contains 19 residues. This chain's CDR3 is CSAREDGTSGRGAKNIKYF. The CDR3 DNA reads TGCAGTGCTAGAGAGGACGGGACTAGCGGGAGGGGAGCCAAAAACATTAAGTACTTC.

This clonotype was picked up many times. The chain links TRBV15 to TRBJ2-5; D remains ambiguous. V shed 9 bases and J shed 0 bases, with 11 bases lying between them. The CDR3 runs to 13 residues. Germline V gives CDR1 LNHNV, CDR2 YYDKDF (reference sequence). CDR3 amino acids: CATANSYQETQYF. Written as DNA, the CDR3 is TGTGCCACAGCAAACAGTTACCAAGAGACCCAGTACTTC. The full variable domain, its missing parts supplied by reference TRBV15 and TRBJ2-5, is DAMVIQNPRYQVTQFGKPVTLSCSQTLNHNVMYWYQQKSSQAPKLLFHYYDKDFNNEADTPDNFQSRRPNTSFCFLDIRSPGLGDTAMYLCATANSYQETQYFGPGTRLLVL.

For this clonotype: It may be a read error: a sequence one base away is much more abundant. The V and J genes are TRBV19 and TRBJ2-2; D tentatively fits TRBD1 or TRBD2 (5 bases each). CDR1 is LNHDA, CDR2 SQIVND, per germline (reference sequence). The CDR3 contains 14 residues. CDR3 bases: TGTGTCAGTATGGGCAGGGACAACACCGGGGAGCTGTTTTTT. This gives the protein CVSMGRDNTGELFF.